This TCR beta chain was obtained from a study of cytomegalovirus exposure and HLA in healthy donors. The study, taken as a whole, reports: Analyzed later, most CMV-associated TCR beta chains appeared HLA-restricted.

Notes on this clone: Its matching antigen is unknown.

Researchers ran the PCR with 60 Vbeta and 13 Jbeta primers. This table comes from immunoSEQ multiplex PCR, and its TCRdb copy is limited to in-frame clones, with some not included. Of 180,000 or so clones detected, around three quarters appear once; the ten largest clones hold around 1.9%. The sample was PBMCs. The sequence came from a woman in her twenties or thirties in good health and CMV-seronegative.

CDR3 nucleotide sequence: TGTGCCAGCAGCTTGGAAGGAGAGCGGGGGGTGGCAGATACGCAGTATTTT. Its protein product is CASSLEGERGVADTQYF. The chain is built from TRBV5-8 and TRBJ2-3, with 9 bases identical to TRBD2. The CDR3 is made up of 17 amino acids. Losses at the gene ends were 0 bases for V and 4 bases for J; bases not matched to a gene: 9. CDR1 is SGHTS, CDR2 YDEGEE, per germline.